This TCR beta chain was retrieved from a study of blood T cell repertoires in COVID-19. This CDR3 contains 15 residues. Germline loops: CDR1 SGHVS, CDR2 FNYEAQ. V shed 2 bases, J shed 3 bases, and the junction held 3 bases outside the gene matches. Some clones are missing from TCRdb's copy, which holds only in-frame ones; the method was immunoSEQ multiplex PCR. The table shows over 200,000 clones, with about nine tenths occurring only once. V and J are TRBV7-6 and TRBJ2-2; 7 nucleotides match TRBD1. The TCR was taken from a woman between 40 and 55 years old with acute or convalescent COVID-19. The sample comprised peripheral blood. For the CDR3, the DNA is TGTGCCAGCAGCTTAATAGGACAGGACACCGGGGAGCTGTTTTTT. Translating gives CASSLIGQDTGELFF.